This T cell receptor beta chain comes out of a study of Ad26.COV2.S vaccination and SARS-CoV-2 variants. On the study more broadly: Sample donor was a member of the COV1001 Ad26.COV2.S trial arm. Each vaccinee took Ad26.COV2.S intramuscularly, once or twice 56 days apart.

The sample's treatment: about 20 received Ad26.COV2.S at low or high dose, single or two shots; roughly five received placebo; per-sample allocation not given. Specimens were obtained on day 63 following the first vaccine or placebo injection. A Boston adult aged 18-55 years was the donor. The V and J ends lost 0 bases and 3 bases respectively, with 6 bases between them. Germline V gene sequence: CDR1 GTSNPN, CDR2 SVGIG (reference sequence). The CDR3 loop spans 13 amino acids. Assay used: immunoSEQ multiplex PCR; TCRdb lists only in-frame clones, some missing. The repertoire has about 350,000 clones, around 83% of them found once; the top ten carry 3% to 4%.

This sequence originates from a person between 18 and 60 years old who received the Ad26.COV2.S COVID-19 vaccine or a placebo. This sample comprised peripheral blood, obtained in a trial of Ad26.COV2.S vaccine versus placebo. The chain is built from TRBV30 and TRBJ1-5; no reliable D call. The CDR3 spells CAWSVRHNQPQHF. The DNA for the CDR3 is TGTGCCTGGAGTGTACGGCACAATCAGCCCCAGCATTTT.